This T cell receptor (beta chain) is drawn from a study of blood T cell repertoires in COVID-19. Study-level background: The United States, Italy and Spain were the sources of the acute and convalescent COVID-19 samples. T cells, B-cell-depleted T cells, or PBMCs provided the cDNA or gDNA that served as material.

Study processing details: Amplification from reference gene primers served as the basis for estimated nucleated cell counts. TCRdb keeps only in-frame clones here, not all; method: immunoSEQ multiplex PCR. Clone size and V and J calls were adopted from that table, with D and trimming inferred from the DNA. The top ten clones hold roughly 3.8% of a sample with over 85,000 clones, over 65% of them seen once. V lost 7 bases and J lost 0, with 16 bases in between. This CDR3 contains 16 residues. The germline V gene encodes CDR1 LNHDA and CDR2 SQIVND (reference sequence). This receptor was identified in a woman of 80 years or more with acute or convalescent COVID-19. The chain recombines TRBV19 with TRBJ2-1; D is perhaps TRBD2 (5 bases). The sequenced material came from peripheral blood. The chain's CDR3 is CASTQLQRSSYNEQFF. Written as DNA, the CDR3 is TGTGCCAGTACACAACTTCAGCGGAGCTCCTACAATGAGCAGTTCTTC.